What follows describes a single T cell receptor (beta chain). The antigen remains undetermined. This sample stems from a study of shared clonotypes between healthy human individuals. Study in general: CD4 naive cells filled three plates per donor, CD4 memory three, CD8 naive two and CD8 memory one.

In the authors' workflow: Filtering differed for immunoSEQ, which gave only junction sequences without quality scores. Libraries were prepared by immunoSEQ multiplex PCR; TCRdb keeps only in-frame clonotypes and omits some of them. The V and J calls and clone size were taken over from that table, and D and trimming were inferred from the DNA. The data contain 950,000 to 1,100,000 clones, approximately 76% of them seen just once; the ten biggest clones take up about 1.5%. V lost 5 bases to trimming and J lost 5 bases, with 7 bases between them. Germline V gene lookup returns CDR1 KGHSH and CDR2 LQKENI. The CDR3 is made up of 13 amino acids. The study's findings and limits: Sharing of clonotypes among donors was expected to vary with sequencing depth.

This TCR was sampled from a man aged 18 to 29 in good health. The sample was memory CD4+ T cells sorted from blood. As to subset: CD45RA-negative fraction. This chain links TRBV18 with TRBJ1-6; D gene unclear. As DNA, the CDR3 is TGTGCCAGCTCAGAAGCTGATAATTCACCCCTCCACTTT. Translated: CASSEADNSPLHF.